This is a list of T cell receptor beta chains from one sample in a study of cytomegalovirus exposure and HLA in healthy donors. Profiled with immunoSEQ multiplex PCR; TCRdb holds only in-frame clones, not every one. This repertoire shows approximately 150,000 clones, roughly 70% found once; its top ten account for about 10%. The sequenced material came from PBMCs. These receptor sequences come from a man aged 25-45 years in good health and CMV-seropositive. CDR3s include the opening cysteine and the closing phenylalanine or tryptophan. D genes are given only for firm matches. Size values are once, few and many counts, or a class for expanded clones, and some rows have none.

v_call,clone_size,j_call,d_call,cdr3_aa,cdr3_nt
TRBV5-5,once,TRBJ2-2,-,CASIRGPMGGTNTGELFF,TGTGCCAGCATCAGGGGACCAATGGGGGGGACGAACACCGGGGAGCTGTTTTTT
TRBV7-9,-,TRBJ2-1,TRBD1,CASSSGTGSGEQFF,TGTGCCAGCAGCTCCGGGACAGGGTCGGGTGAGCAGTTCTTC
TRBV7-9,few,TRBJ2-1,TRBD1,CASRPGQGNNEQFF,TGTGCCAGCAGACCGGGACAGGGGAACAATGAGCAGTTCTTC
TRBV5-5,-,TRBJ2-5,-,CASFQAVQETQYF,TGTGCCAGCTTTCAAGCGGTACAAGAGACCCAGTACTTC
TRBV5-1,-,TRBJ2-1,-,CASGVLEDEQFF,TGCGCCAGTGGCGTTCTGGAGGATGAGCAGTTCTTC
TRBV19,-,TRBJ1-2,-,CASRTEGRDGYTF,TGTGCCAGTCGAACAGAAGGGAGGGATGGCTACACCTTC
TRBV10-3,-,TRBJ2-7,-,CAIRRSSDYEQYF,TGTGCCATCCGGCGGAGCTCTGACTACGAGCAGTACTTC
TRBV19,-,TRBJ1-1,-,CASSIEATADLNTEAFF,TGTGCCAGTAGTATAGAGGCGACGGCAGACTTGAACACTGAAGCTTTCTTT
TRBV6-5,few,TRBJ2-2,-,CASSTPGDNTGELFF,TGTGCCAGCAGTACACCGGGGGACAACACCGGGGAGCTGTTTTTT
TRBV7-6,-,TRBJ1-3,-,CASSLGPAAGNTIYF,TGTGCCAGCAGTCTCGGCCCGGCGGCTGGAAACACCATATATTTT
TRBV19,-,TRBJ2-7,-,CASSARGEQYF,TGTGCCAGTAGTGCGAGAGGCGAGCAGTACTTC
TRBV5-1,-,TRBJ1-4,-,CASSLFSGGRGPTNEKLFF,TGCGCCAGCAGCTTGTTTTCCGGTGGCAGGGGTCCAACTAATGAAAAACTGTTTTTT
TRBV27,-,TRBJ2-2,-,CASSSVAGWTGELFF,TGTGCCAGCAGTTCCGTTGCAGGGTGGACCGGGGAGCTGTTTTTT
TRBV9,-,TRBJ2-1,TRBD2,CASSVVGLAGPNEQFF,TGTGCCAGCAGCGTAGTGGGACTAGCGGGACCGAATGAGCAGTTCTTC
TRBV30,-,TRBJ1-1,-,CAWSPTGFGAFF,TGTGCCTGGAGTCCCACAGGGTTTGGGGCTTTCTTT
TRBV19,-,TRBJ2-7,-,CASSIGRSYEQYF,TGTGCCAGTAGTATCGGGAGATCCTACGAGCAGTACTTC
TRBV7-9,-,TRBJ2-5,TRBD2,CASTYLAGEETQYF,TGTGCCAGTACCTATTTGGCGGGAGAGGAGACCCAGTACTTC
TRBV7-2,-,TRBJ1-5,TRBD1,CASSLGQGNQPQHF,TGTGCCAGCAGCTTAGGACAGGGAAATCAGCCCCAGCATTTT
TRBV19,-,TRBJ2-7,TRBD1,CASSTPDRHSYEQYF,TGTGCCAGTAGTACCCCGGACAGGCACTCCTACGAGCAGTACTTC
TRBV7-3,-,TRBJ2-1,TRBD2,CASSSRAGTSTNTEFF,TGTGCCAGCAGCTCGCGGGCCGGGACTAGCACAAATACGGAGTTCTTC
TRBV28,few,TRBJ1-4,-,CASSPGGAGANEKLFF,TGTGCCAGCAGCCCCGGGGGGGCGGGAGCTAATGAAAAACTGTTTTTT